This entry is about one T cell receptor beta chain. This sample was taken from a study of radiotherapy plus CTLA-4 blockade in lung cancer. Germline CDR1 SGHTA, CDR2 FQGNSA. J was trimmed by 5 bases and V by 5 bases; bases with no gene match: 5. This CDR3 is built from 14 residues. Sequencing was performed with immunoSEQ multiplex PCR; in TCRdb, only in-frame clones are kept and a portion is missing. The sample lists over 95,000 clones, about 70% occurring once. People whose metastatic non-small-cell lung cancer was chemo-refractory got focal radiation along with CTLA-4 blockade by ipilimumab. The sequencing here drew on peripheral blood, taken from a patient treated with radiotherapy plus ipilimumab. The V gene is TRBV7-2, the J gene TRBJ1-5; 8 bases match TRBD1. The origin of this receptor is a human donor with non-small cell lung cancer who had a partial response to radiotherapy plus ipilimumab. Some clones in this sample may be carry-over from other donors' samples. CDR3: CASSRTGSDQPQHF. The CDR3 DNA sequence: TGTGCCAGCAGCCGGACAGGGTCGGATCAGCCCCAGCATTTT.